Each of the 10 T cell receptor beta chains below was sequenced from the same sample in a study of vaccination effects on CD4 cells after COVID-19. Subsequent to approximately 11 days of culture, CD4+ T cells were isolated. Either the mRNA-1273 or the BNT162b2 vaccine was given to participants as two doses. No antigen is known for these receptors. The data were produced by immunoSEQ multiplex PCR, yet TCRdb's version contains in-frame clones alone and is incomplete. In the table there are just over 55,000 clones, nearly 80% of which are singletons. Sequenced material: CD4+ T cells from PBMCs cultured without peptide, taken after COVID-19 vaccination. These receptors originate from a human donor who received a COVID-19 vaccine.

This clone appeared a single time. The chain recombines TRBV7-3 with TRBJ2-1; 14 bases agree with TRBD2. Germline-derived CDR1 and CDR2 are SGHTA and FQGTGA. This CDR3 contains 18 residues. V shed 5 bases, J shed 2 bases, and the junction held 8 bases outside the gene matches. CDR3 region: CASSPTGTSGGAYNEQFF. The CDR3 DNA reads TGTGCCAGCAGCCCAACCGGGACTAGCGGGGGAGCCTACAATGAGCAGTTCTTC.

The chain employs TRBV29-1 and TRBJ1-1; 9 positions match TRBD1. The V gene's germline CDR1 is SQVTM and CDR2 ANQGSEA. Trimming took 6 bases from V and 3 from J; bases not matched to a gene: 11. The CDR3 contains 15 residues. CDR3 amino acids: CSVGLHRGRHTEAFF. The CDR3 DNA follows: TGCAGCGTCGGCCTTCACAGGGGGCGTCACACTGAAGCTTTCTTT.

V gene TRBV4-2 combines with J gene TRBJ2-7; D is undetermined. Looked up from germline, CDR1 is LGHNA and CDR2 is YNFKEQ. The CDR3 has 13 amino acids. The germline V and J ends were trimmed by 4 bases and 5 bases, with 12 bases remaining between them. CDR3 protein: CASSPNQVNEQYF. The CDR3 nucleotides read TGTGCCAGCAGCCCTAACCAGGTCAACGAGCAGTACTTC.

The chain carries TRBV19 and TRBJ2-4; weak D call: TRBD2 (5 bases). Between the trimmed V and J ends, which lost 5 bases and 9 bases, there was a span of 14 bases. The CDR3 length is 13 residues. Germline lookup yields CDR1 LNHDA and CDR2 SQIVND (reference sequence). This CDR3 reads CASSEGRRGIQYF. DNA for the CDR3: TGTGCCAGTAGTGAGGGCAGACGGGGCATTCAGTACTTC. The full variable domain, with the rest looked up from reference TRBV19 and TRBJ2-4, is DGGITQSPKYLFRKEGQNVTLSCEQNLNHDAMYWYRQDPGQGLRLIYYSQIVNDFQKGDIAEGYSVSREKKESFPLTVTSAQKNPTAFYLCASSEGRRGIQYFGAGTRLSVL.

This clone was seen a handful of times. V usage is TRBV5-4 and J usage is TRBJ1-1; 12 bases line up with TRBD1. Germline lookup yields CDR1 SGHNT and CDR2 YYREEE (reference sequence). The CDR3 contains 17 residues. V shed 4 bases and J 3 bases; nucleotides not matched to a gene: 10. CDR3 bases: TGTGCCAGCAGCCCGGGGGACAGGGGGCAGGGATACACTGAAGCTTTCTTT. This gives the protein CASSPGDRGQGYTEAFF.

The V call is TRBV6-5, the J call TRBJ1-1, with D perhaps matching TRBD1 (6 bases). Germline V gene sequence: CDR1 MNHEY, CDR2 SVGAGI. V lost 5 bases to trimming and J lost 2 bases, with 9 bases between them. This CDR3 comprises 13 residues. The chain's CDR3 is CASSKDSNTEAFF. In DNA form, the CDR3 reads TGTGCCAGCAGTAAGGACAGTAACACTGAAGCTTTCTTT.

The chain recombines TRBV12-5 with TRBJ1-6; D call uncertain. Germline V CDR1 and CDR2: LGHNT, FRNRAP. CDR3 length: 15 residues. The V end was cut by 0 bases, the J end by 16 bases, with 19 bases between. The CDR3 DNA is TGTGCTAGTGGTTTGGTAATTCGACGGGTGGTCGAGCTCCACTTT. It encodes CASGLVIRRVVELHF.

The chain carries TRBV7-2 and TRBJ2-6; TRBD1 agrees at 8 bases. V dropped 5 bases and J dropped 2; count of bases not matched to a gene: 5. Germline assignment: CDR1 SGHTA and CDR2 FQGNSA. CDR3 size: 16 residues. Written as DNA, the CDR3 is TGTGCCAGCAGCATATCGACAGGGGCTGGGGCCAACGTCCTGACTTTC. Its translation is CASSISTGAGANVLTF.

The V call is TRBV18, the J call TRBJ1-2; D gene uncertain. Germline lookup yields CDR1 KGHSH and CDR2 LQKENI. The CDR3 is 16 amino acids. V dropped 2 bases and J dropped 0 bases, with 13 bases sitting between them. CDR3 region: CASSPVGRVSNYGYTF. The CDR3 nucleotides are TGTGCCAGCTCACCAGTTGGCCGAGTGTCTAACTATGGCTACACCTTC.

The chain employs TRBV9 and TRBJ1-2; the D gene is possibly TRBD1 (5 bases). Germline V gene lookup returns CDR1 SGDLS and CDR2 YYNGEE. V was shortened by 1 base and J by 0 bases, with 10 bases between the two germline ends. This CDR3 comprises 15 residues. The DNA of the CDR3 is TGTGCCAGCAGCGTAAAGGCAGGGTCTAACTATGGCTACACCTTC. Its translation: CASSVKAGSNYGYTF.